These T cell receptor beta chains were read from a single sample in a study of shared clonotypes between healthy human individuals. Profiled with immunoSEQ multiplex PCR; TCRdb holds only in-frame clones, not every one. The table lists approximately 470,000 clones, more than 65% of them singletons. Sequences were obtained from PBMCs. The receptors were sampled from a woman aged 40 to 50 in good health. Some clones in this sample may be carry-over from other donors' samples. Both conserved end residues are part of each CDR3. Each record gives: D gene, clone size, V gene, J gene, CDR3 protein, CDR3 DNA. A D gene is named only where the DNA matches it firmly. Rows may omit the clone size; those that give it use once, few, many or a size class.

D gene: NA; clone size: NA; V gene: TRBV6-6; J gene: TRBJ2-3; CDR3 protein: CASSTPRRGADTQYF; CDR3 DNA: TGTGCCAGCAGTACCCCCCGGAGAGGGGCAGATACGCAGTATTTT
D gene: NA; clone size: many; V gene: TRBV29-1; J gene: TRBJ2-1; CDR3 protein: CSAYTGYNEQFF; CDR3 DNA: TGCAGCGCTTATACAGGGTACAATGAGCAGTTCTTC
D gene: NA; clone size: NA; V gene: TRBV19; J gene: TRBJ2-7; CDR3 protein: CASSIERQETYEQYF; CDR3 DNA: TGTGCCAGTAGTATCGAGAGACAGGAAACCTACGAGCAGTACTTC
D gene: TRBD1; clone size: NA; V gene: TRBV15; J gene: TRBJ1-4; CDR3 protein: CATSREPGQINEKLFF; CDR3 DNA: TGTGCCACCAGCAGGGAACCGGGACAGATTAATGAAAAACTGTTTTTT
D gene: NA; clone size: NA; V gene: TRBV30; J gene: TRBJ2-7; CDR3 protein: CALSVLGDYEQYF; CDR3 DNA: TGTGCCTTGAGTGTACTGGGTGACTACGAGCAGTACTTC
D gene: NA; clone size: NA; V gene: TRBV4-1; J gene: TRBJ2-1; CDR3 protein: CASSQPRAGTEQFF; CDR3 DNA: TGCGCCAGCAGCCAACCTAGAGCGGGCACTGAGCAGTTCTTC
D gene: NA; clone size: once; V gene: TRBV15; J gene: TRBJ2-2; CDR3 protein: CATSREGVDTGELFF; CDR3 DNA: TGTGCCACCAGCAGAGAAGGGGTGGACACCGGGGAGCTGTTTTTT
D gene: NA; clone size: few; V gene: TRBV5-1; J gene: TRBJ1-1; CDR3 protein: CASSRDSLNTEAFF; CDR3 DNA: TGCGCCAGCAGCCGCGACAGTTTGAACACTGAAGCTTTCTTT
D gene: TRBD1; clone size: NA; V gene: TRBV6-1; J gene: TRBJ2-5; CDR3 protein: CASSNRGQETQYF; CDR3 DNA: TGTGCCAGCAGCAACAGGGGACAAGAGACCCAGTACTTC
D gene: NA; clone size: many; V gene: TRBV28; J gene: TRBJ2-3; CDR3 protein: CASSLPNGGWGTDTQYF; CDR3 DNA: TGTGCCAGCAGTTTACCGAATGGGGGGTGGGGCACAGATACGCAGTATTTT
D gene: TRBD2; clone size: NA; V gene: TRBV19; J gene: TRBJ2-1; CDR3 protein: CASSLLAGGPNEQFF; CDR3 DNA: TGTGCCAGTAGCCTACTAGCGGGAGGCCCAAATGAGCAGTTCTTC
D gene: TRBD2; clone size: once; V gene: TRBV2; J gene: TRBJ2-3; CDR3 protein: CASNLAGAEDTQYF; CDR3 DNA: TGTGCCAGCAATTTAGCGGGAGCGGAAGATACGCAGTATTTT
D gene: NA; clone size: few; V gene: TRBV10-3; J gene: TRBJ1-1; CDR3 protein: CAISESMGYEAFF; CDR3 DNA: TGTGCCATCAGTGAGTCAATGGGGTACGAAGCTTTCTTT
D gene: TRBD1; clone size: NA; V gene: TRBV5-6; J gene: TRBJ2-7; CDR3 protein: CASSLVFTQGAYEQYF; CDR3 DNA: TGTGCCAGCAGCTTGGTTTTTACACAGGGGGCTTACGAGCAGTACTTC
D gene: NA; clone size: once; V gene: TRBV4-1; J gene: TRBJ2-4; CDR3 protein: CASSPLDGPGVAKNIQYF; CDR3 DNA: TGCGCCAGCAGCCCCCTAGACGGCCCCGGTGTCGCCAAAAACATTCAGTACTTC
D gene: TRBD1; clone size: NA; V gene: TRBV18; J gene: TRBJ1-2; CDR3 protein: CASSPGTGDYGYTF; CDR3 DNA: TGTGCCAGCTCACCTGGGACAGGGGACTATGGCTACACCTTC
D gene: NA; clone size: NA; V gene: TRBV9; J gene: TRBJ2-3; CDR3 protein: CASSVSHQIGDTQYF; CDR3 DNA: TGTGCCAGCAGCGTCTCGCACCAAATTGGTGATACGCAGTATTTT
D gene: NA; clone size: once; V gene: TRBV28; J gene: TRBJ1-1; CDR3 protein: CASNSRYTEAFF; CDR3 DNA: TGTGCCAGCAACTCTAGGTACACTGAAGCTTTCTTT
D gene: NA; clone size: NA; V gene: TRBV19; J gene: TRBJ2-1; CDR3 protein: CASSRDLVPEQFF; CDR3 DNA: TGTGCCAGTAGCAGAGATTTAGTTCCTGAGCAGTTCTTC
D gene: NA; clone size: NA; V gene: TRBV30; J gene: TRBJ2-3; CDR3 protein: CAWTTMRGADTQYF; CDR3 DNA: TGTGCCTGGACCACGATGAGGGGCGCAGATACGCAGTATTTT
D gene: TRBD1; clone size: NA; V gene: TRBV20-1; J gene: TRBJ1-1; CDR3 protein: CSAYRGNRAFF; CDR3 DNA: TGCAGTGCTTACAGGGGCAATCGAGCTTTCTTT
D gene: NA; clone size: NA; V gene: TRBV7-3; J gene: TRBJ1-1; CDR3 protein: CASSTTMNTEAFF; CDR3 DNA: TGTGCCAGCAGCACGACAATGAACACTGAAGCTTTCTTT
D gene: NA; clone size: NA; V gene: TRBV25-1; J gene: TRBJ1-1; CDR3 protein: CASRSNTEAFF; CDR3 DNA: TGTGCCAGCAGATCGAACACTGAAGCTTTCTTT
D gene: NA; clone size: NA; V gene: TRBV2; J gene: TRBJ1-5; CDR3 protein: CASSAGQPQHF; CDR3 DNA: TGTGCCAGCAGTGCGGGTCAGCCCCAGCATTTT
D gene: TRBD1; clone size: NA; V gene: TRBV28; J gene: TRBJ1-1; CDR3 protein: CASTLGGQGRAEAFF; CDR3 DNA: TGTGCCAGCACCCTCGGGGGACAGGGAAGGGCTGAAGCTTTCTTT
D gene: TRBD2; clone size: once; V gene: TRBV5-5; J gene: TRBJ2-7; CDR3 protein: CASSFTSGEYEQYF; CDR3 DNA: TGTGCCAGCAGCTTCACTAGCGGGGAATACGAGCAGTACTTC
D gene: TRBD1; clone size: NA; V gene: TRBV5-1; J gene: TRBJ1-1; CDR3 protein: CASSWATGGTEAFF; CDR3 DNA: TGCGCCAGCAGCTGGGCCACAGGGGGTACTGAAGCTTTCTTT
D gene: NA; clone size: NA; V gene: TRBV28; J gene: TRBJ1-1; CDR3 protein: CASTVDGRNTEAFF; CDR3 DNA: TGTGCCAGCACCGTAGACGGTAGGAACACTGAAGCTTTCTTT
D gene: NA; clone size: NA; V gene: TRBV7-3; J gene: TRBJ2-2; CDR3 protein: CASSPLAAYTGELFF; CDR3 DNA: TGTGCCAGCAGCCCCTTGGCAGCCTACACCGGGGAGCTGTTTTTT
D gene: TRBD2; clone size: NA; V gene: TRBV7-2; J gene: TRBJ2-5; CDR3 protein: CASSLGGGEGETQYF; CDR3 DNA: TGTGCCAGCAGCTTAGGCGGAGGGGAGGGGGAGACCCAGTACTTC
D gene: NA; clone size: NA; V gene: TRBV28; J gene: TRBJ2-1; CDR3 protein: CASSPRQNEQFF; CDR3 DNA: TGTGCCAGCAGTCCCCGACAAAATGAGCAGTTCTTC
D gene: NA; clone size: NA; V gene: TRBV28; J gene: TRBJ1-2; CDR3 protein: CASSPIKVGGAFYTF; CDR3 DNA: TGTGCCAGCAGCCCTATTAAGGTTGGGGGCGCTTTCTACACCTTC
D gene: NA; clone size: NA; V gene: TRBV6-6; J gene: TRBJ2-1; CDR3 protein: CASSYTLGNEQFF; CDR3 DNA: TGTGCCAGCAGTTACACCCTGGGCAATGAGCAGTTCTTC
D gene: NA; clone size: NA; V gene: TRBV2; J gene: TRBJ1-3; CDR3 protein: CASSARAGNTIYF; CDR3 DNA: TGTGCCAGCAGTGCCAGGGCGGGAAACACCATATATTTT
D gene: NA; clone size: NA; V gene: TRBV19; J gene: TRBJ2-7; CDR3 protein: CASSSSGPYEQYF; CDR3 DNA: TGTGCCAGTAGCTCCTCGGGGCCCTACGAGCAGTACTTC
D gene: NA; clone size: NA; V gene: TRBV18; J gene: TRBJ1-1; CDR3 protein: CASSPSDTEAFF; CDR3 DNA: TGTGCCAGCTCACCATCCGATACTGAAGCTTTCTTT
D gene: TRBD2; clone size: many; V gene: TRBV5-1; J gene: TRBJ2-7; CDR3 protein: CASSGTSGSREQYF; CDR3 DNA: TGCGCCAGCAGCGGGACTAGCGGGAGTCGAGAGCAGTACTTC
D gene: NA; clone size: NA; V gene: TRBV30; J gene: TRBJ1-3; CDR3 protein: CAWSPGREDGNTIYF; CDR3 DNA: TGTGCCTGGAGCCCAGGCAGGGAAGACGGAAACACCATATATTTT
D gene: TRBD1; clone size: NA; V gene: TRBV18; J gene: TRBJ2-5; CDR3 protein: CASSPSGGQGRETQYF; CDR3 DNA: TGTGCCAGCTCACCGTCGGGTGGACAGGGGAGAGAGACCCAGTACTTC
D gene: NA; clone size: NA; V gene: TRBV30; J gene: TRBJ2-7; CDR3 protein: CAWTGSTREQYF; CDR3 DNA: TGTGCCTGGACAGGGAGTACCCGGGAGCAGTACTTC
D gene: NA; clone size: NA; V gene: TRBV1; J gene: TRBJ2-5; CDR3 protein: CTSSQDRWSDLRGNQETQYF; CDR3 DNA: TGCACCAGCAGCCAAGATCGTTGGTCGGATCTGCGGGGAAACCAAGAGACCCAGTACTTC
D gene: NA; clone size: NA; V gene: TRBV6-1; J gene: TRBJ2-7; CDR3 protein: CASSVLRSYEQYF; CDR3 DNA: TGTGCCAGCAGTGTTTTACGGTCCTACGAGCAGTACTTC
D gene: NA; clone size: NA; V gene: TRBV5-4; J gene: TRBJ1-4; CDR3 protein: CASSSDGESTNEKLFF; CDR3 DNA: TGTGCCAGCAGCTCGGACGGGGAATCGACTAATGAAAAACTGTTTTTT
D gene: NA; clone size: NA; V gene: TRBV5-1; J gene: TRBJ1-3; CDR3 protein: CASSTGRSGDGNTIYF; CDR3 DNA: TGCGCCAGCAGCACCGGACGTAGCGGCGATGGAAACACCATATATTTT
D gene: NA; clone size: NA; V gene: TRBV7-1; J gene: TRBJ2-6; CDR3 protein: CASSLMRISGANVLTF; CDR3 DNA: TGTGCCAGCAGCTTAATGCGGATCTCTGGGGCCAACGTCCTGACTTTC
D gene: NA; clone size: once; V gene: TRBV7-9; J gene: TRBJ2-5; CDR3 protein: CASSIVGDHQETQYF; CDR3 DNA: TGTGCCAGCAGCATAGTGGGGGATCACCAAGAGACCCAGTACTTC
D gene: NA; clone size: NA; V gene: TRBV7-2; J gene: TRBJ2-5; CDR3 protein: CASSLVWDMEQETQYF; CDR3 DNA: TGTGCCAGCAGCTTAGTATGGGACATGGAACAAGAGACCCAGTACTTC
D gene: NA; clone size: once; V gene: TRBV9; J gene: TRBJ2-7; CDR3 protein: CASSVEEGSYEQYF; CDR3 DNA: TGTGCCAGCAGCGTAGAGGAGGGGTCCTACGAGCAGTACTTC
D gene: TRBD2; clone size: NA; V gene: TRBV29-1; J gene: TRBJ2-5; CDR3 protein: CSVSLTTSGPQETQYF; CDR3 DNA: TGCAGCGTTTCCCTCACGACTAGCGGACCTCAAGAGACCCAGTACTTC
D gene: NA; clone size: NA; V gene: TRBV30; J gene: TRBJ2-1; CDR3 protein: CAWSEGIAYNEQFF; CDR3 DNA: TGTGCCTGGAGTGAGGGGATTGCCTACAATGAGCAGTTCTTC
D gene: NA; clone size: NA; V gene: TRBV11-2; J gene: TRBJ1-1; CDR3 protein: CASSLNGNTEAFF; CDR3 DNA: TGTGCCAGCAGCTTAAACGGCAACACTGAAGCTTTCTTT
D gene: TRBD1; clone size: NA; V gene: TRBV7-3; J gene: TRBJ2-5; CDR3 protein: CASSLAGTAQETQYF; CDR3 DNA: TGTGCCAGCAGCCTAGCCGGGACAGCCCAAGAGACCCAGTACTTC
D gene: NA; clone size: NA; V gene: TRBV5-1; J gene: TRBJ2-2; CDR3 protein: CASRRGDTYTGELFF; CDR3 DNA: TGCGCCAGCAGACGAGGGGACACTTACACCGGGGAGCTGTTTTTT
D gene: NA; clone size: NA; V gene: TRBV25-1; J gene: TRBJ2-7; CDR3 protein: CASTPPRATYEQYF; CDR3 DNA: TGTGCCAGCACCCCCCCGAGGGCGACCTACGAGCAGTACTTC